This T cell receptor (beta chain) originates from a study of shared clonotypes between healthy human individuals. Study as a whole: Researchers assigned three CD4 naive, three CD4 memory, two CD8 naive and one CD8 memory plate to each donor.

Terminally differentiated effector memory CD45RA+ cells were excluded by CCR7 positive selection of CD45RO-negative cells. All the donors were Caucasian adults who lived in Nashville, Tennessee. For each subset, genomic DNA was distributed in equal portions over several immunoSEQ plates. Sequencing was performed with immunoSEQ multiplex PCR; in TCRdb, only in-frame clones are kept and a portion is missing. The data hold about 550,000 clones, with nearly 97% observed a single time. On this clone itself: The antigen is not known. Other DNA sequences in the sample encode the same CDR3.

Study-wide findings and caveats: The four-donor shared clonotypes exceeded non-shared clonotypes in generation probability, with non-shared ones scoring lower.

Sequencing was performed on naive CD8+ T cells sorted from blood. This TCR came from a woman in her twenties or thirties in good health.

CDR3 amino acids: CASSEDRGTYNEQFF. As DNA, the CDR3 is TGTGCCAGCAGCGAGGACAGGGGCACCTACAATGAGCAGTTCTTC. The chain links TRBV2 to TRBJ2-1, with TRBD1 matching 9 bases. The CDR3 loop spans 15 amino acids. Unmatched junction bases numbered 5, after V lost 6 bases and J lost 2 bases. Germline V gives CDR1 SNHLY, CDR2 FYNNEI.